These 20 T cell receptor beta chains were sequenced from one sample in a study of post-analysis software for immune sequencing data. Tagging with unique molecular identifiers was a feature of the TCR beta cDNA libraries. Via MiXCR, TCRdb re-called the PCR reads, giving one row per CDR3 protein. Among some 450,000 distinct CDR3 sequences listed, 40% to 55% were seen once. Study conclusions and caveats: A few TRBV segments were significantly more frequent in patients than in controls. TRBV5-6, TRBV5-1 and TRBV20-1 were among these segments.

Their antigens are not known. The sequenced sample consisted of blood. All receptors derive from a girl aged 10 to 17 with multiple sclerosis.

This clonotype has just a few counts. This rearrangement joins TRBV7-2 to TRBJ2-3; no reliable D call. The CDR3 is 13 amino acids. Trimming took 8 bases from V and 5 from J, leaving 14 bases between them. From germline, CDR1 is SGHTA and CDR2 FQGNSA. The CDR3 nucleotides read TGTGCCAGCGCCTTCCCAGGTGAAGATACGCAGTATTTT. Its translation: CASAFPGEDTQYF.

This clonotype was recorded a few times. V is TRBV2 and J is TRBJ2-3; 10 bases are a match to TRBD1. Germline V CDR1 and CDR2: SNHLY, FYNNEI. Trimming cost V 7 bases and J 5 bases; bases outside gene matches: 9. The CDR3 runs to 15 residues. The chain's CDR3 is CASNKRDRGLDTQYF. The CDR3 DNA reads TGTGCCAGCAATAAGCGGGACAGGGGTTTAGATACGCAGTATTTT. Full variable domain (missing parts from reference TRBV2 and TRBJ2-3): EPEVTQTPSHQVTQMGQEVILRCVPISNHLYFYWYRQILGQKVEFLVSFYNNEISEKSEIFDDQFSVERPDGSNFTLKIRSTKLEDSAMYFCASNKRDRGLDTQYFGPGTRLTVL.

This chain joins TRBV5-1 and TRBJ2-1, with D possibly matching TRBD2 (6 bases). The V gene lost 6 bases and the J gene lost 6 bases, with 19 bases spanning the gap. CDR1 and CDR2 from the germline V gene are SGHRS and YFSETQ. CDR3 length equals 15 residues. DNA for the CDR3: TGCGCCAGCACCATAGAAAACGCGGGACTCAATGAGCAGTTCTTC. The encoded protein is CASTIENAGLNEQFF.

J is TRBJ2-1 and V is TRBV11-2, with 8 bases that match TRBD2. Germline V gene lookup returns CDR1 SGHAT and CDR2 FQNNGV. V shed 8 bases and J 3 bases; nucleotides not matched to a gene: 9. The CDR3 is 15 residues long. In nucleotides, the CDR3 is TGTGCCAGCGGGGTCATAGCGGGACTCTACAATGAGCAGTTCTTC. This sequence encodes CASGVIAGLYNEQFF.

This clonotype was seen many times. The V gene is TRBV10-3, the J gene TRBJ2-7; D unclear. CDR1 ENHRY and CDR2 SYGVKD come from the germline V gene. With 4 bases removed from V and 1 base from J, the gap between germline ends came to 5 bases. The CDR3 is made up of 12 amino acids. The CDR3 bases are TGTGCCATCAGTGGGACGTCCTACGAGCAGTACTTC. Residues: CAISGTSYEQYF.

This clonotype was seen a few times. The chain is built from TRBV6-1 and TRBJ2-5, with D tentatively TRBD2 (5 bases). The CDR3 sequence is 15 residues long. The V gene's germline CDR1 is MNHNS and CDR2 SASEGT. Trimming stripped 2 bases from V and 5 bases from J, with 15 bases between. The CDR3 protein is CASSEIPEGRETQYF. The CDR3 region has the DNA TGTGCCAGCAGTGAAATTCCTGAGGGAAGGGAGACCCAGTACTTC.

The chain uses TRBV5-4 and TRBJ2-1; tentatively, D is TRBD2 (6 bases). The CDR3 is made up of 13 amino acids. In germline, CDR1 is SGHNT, CDR2 YYREEE (reference sequence). V lost 4 bases, J lost 8 bases, and 13 bases lay in between. In DNA, the CDR3 is TGTGCCAGCAGCCCGGGACTTTACGATGAGCAGTTCTTC. As protein: CASSPGLYDEQFF.

This clonotype has just a few counts. The chain uses TRBV29-1 and TRBJ2-1, with no clear D. TRBJ2-7 matches the DNA end more closely, so the J call is doubtful. Germline-derived CDR1 and CDR2 are SQVTM and ANQGSEA. The CDR3 runs 16 residues. DNA of the CDR3: TGCAGCGGATCTCGAGACCCCCCCGGGTCCTACAATGAGCAGTACTTC. Protein: CSGSRDPPGSYNEQYF.

This clonotype was seen only a few times. The chain links TRBV6-5 to TRBJ1-2, with 9 bases that match TRBD1. The CDR3 consists of 13 residues. CDR1 MNHEY and CDR2 SVGAGI come from the germline V gene. J was trimmed by 6 bases and V by 5 bases; bases with no gene match: 4. DNA of the CDR3: TGTGCCAGCAGTGGCGGGACAGGGAATGGCTACACCTTC. Its protein is CASSGGTGNGYTF.

J is TRBJ1-1 and V is TRBV4-2, with D maybe TRBD1 (5 bases). The CDR3 is 14 amino acids. Germline assignment: CDR1 LGHNA and CDR2 YNFKEQ. V lost 0 bases and J 5 bases, leaving 10 bases between the germline ends. The CDR3 is CASSQDEGHTEAFF. The CDR3 DNA sequence: TGTGCCAGCAGCCAAGATGAGGGGCATACTGAAGCTTTCTTT.

The chain joins TRBV3-1 to TRBJ2-1; D is perhaps TRBD2 (5 bases). V gave up 8 bases and J gave up 2 bases, with 7 bases separating them. The germline V gene has CDR1 LGHDT and CDR2 YNNKEL (reference sequence). There are 12 residues in the CDR3. CDR3 protein: CASGSPYNEQFF. CDR3 in DNA: TGTGCCAGCGGGAGTCCCTACAATGAGCAGTTCTTC.

The chain couples TRBV6-5 to TRBJ2-1; 10 bases line up with TRBD2. This CDR3 is 19 amino acids long. V gave up 0 bases and J gave up 1 base; unmatched junction bases: 9. From germline, CDR1 is MNHEY and CDR2 SVGAGI. The CDR3 nucleotides are TGTGCCAGCAGTTACTCGAGGCTAGCGGGAGTGGGATCCTACAATGAGCAGTTCTTC. It yields the protein CASSYSRLAGVGSYNEQFF.

The rearrangement links TRBV12-3 or TRBV12-4 to TRBJ2-5; D remains ambiguous. V was clipped by 4 bases and J by 6 bases, with 3 bases between them. The CDR3 runs 10 residues. The CDR3 reads CASSWKTQYF. The DNA for the CDR3 is TGTGCCAGCAGTTGGAAGACCCAGTACTTC.

The V call is TRBV12-3 or TRBV12-4, the J call TRBJ2-3; D possibly corresponds to TRBD2 (6 bases). This CDR3 is 14 amino acids long. V lost 3 bases to trimming and J lost 8 bases, with 15 bases between them. The CDR3 DNA reads TGTGCCAGCAGTTTGCGGGACCATGGGGGTACGCAGTATTTT. Translated: CASSLRDHGGTQYF.

The chain recombines TRBV7-2 with TRBJ1-2; 10 nucleotides line up with TRBD1. Germline CDR1 reads SGHTA; CDR2 reads FQGNSA. CDR3 length equals 15 residues. With V trimmed by 2 bases and J by 4 bases, 4 bases remained unmatched. The CDR3 DNA follows: TGTGCCAGCAGCTTAAGACAGGGGGCGGCCTATGGCTACACCTTC. Its translation: CASSLRQGAAYGYTF.

This chain links TRBV7-2 with TRBJ2-7, with D perhaps matching TRBD2 (6 bases). The CDR3 has 16 amino acids. V was trimmed by 1 base and J by 5 bases, leaving 18 bases between them. Germline CDR1 and CDR2: SGHTA and FQGNSA. CDR3 in DNA: TGTGCCAGCAGCTTAGAGGCGGCTAGCGAGAGCCACGAGCAGTACTTC. Translated, it gives CASSLEAASESHEQYF.

The V and J genes are TRBV10-3 and TRBJ2-4, with D perhaps assigned TRBD1 or TRBD2 (5 bases each). The better agreement between TRBJ2-7 and the DNA end casts doubt on the J call. The CDR3 spans 14 residues. Germline CDR1 ENHRY, CDR2 SYGVKD. The CDR3 here is CAIRVAGTSYEQYF. CDR3 DNA sequence: TGTGCCATCAGAGTAGCAGGGACCTCCTACGAGCAGTACTTC.

The chain has TRBV28 and TRBJ2-4; D possibly corresponds to TRBD2 (6 bases). CDR1 and CDR2 from the germline V gene are MDHEN and SYDVKM. V was shortened by 2 bases and J by 6 bases, with 17 bases between the two germline ends. This CDR3 region has 16 residues. CDR3 in DNA: TGTGCCAGCAGTTTAATTGTGGGGAGGCCGGGAAACATTCAGTACTTC. It encodes CASSLIVGRPGNIQYF.

The chain joins TRBV5-1 to TRBJ1-2; 12 bases fit TRBD1. The germline V gene encodes CDR1 SGHRS and CDR2 YFSETQ. J was trimmed by 3 bases and V by 3 bases; bases with no gene match: 3. This CDR3 spans 15 amino acids. CDR3: CASSWDRGLDYGYTF. Written as DNA, the CDR3 is TGCGCCAGCAGCTGGGACAGGGGGCTCGACTATGGCTACACCTTC.

This clonotype has only a few counts. This sequence joins TRBV24-1 and TRBJ2-5; tentatively, D is TRBD1 (6 bases). Trimming took 7 bases from V and 5 from J, leaving 16 bases between them. The CDR3 is 14 amino acids. In germline, CDR1 is KGHDR, CDR2 SFDVKD. In nucleotides, the CDR3 is TGTGCCACCAGCCCCCCCACAGGGTCGGAGACCCAGTACTTC. Translated, it gives CATSPPTGSETQYF.